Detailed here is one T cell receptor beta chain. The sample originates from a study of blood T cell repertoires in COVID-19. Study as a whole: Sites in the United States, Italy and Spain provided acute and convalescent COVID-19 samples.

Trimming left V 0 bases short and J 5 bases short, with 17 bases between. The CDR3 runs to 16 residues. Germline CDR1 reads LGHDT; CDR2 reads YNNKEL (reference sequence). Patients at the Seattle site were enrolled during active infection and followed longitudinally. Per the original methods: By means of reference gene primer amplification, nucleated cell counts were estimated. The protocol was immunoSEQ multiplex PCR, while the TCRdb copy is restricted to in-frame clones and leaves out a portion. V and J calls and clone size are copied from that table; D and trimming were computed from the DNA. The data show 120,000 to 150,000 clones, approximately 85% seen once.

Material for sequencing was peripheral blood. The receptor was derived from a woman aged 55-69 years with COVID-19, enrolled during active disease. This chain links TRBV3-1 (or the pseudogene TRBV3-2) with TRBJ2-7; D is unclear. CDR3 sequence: CASSQDLEGARDEQYF. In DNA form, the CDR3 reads TGTGCCAGCAGCCAAGACCTAGAAGGCGCTCGGGACGAGCAGTACTTC.